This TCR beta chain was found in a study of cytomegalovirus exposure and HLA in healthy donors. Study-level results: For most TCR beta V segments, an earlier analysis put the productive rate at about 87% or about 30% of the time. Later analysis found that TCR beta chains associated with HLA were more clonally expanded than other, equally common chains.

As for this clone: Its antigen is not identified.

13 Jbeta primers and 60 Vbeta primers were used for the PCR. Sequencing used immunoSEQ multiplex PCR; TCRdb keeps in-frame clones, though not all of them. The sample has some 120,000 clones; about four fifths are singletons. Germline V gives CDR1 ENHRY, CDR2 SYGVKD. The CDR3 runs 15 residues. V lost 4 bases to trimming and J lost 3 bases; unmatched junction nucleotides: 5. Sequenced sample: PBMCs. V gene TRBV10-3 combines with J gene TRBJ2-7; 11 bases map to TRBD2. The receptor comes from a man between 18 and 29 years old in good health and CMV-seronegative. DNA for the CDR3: TGTGCCATCAGTGGAGGGACTAGCGGAGACTACGAGCAGTACTTC. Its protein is CAISGGTSGDYEQYF.